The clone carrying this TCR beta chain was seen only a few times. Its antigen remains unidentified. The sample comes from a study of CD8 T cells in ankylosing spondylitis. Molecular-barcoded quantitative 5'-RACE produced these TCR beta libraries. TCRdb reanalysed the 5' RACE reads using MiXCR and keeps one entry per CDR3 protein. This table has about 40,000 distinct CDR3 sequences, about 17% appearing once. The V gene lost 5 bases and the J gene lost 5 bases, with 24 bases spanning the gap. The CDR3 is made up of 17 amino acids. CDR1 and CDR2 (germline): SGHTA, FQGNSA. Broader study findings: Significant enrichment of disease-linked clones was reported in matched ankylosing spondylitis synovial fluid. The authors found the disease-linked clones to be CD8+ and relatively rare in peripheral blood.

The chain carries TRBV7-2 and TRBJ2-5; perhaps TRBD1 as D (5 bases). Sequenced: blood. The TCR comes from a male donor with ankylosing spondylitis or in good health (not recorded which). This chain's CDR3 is CASSTQGSGVGSETQYF. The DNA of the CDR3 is TGTGCCAGCAGCACCCAGGGCTCCGGAGTAGGGTCGGAGACCCAGTACTTC.